These 7 T cell receptor beta chains were sequenced from one sample in a study of T-cell memory formation after mild COVID-19. Each CDR3 protein gets one entry after TCRdb re-called the 5' RACE reads with MiXCR. Altogether about 470,000 distinct CDR3 sequences are present, 15% to 20% being singletons, with the ten largest covering around 12%. What was sequenced was PBMCs or a T cell subset sorted from them (not recorded which). The receptors shown here come from an adult woman who had mild COVID-19 (a few samples of this study predate the infection). Cell type and time point are not known.

A few counts support this clonotype. The chain employs TRBV7-9 and TRBJ1-1; 8 nucleotides agree with TRBD1. V was clipped by 6 bases and J by 3 bases; unmatched bases: 6. The CDR3 is 14 residues long. CDR1 SEHNR and CDR2 FQNEAQ come from the germline V gene (reference sequence). The CDR3 nucleotides are TGTGCCAGCAGGCAGGGGGCACGGGACACTGAAGCTTTCTTT. Its protein is CASRQGARDTEAFF.

This clonotype occurred many times. The V and J genes are TRBV18 and TRBJ2-1, with D possibly called TRBD1 or TRBD2 (5 bases each). Per germline, CDR1 KGHSH and CDR2 LQKENI. The V end lost 3 bases, the J end lost 6 bases, and 9 bases lay between the germline ends. The CDR3 extends over 13 amino acids. The CDR3 DNA is TGTGCCAGCTCACCCGGGACGGGCAATGAGCAGTTCTTC. This gives the protein CASSPGTGNEQFF. The whole variable domain, remainder taken from reference TRBV18 and TRBJ2-1, is NAGVMQNPRHLVRRRGQEARLRCSPMKGHSHVYWYRQLPEEGLKFMVYLQKENIIDESGMPKERFSAEFPKEGPSILRIQQVVRGDSAAYFCASSPGTGNEQFFGPGTRLTVL.

Written as DNA, the CDR3 is TGCAGTGCTCCAGACCCGGGTTCCGCCGGCACTGAAGCTTTCTTT. It is translated as CSAPDPGSAGTEAFF. V and J are TRBV20-1 and TRBJ1-1; D is uncertain. This CDR3 contains 15 residues. V dropped 5 bases and J dropped 4 bases, with 20 bases sitting between them. CDR1 and CDR2 from the germline V gene are DFQATT and SNEGSKA (reference sequence).

This rearrangement joins TRBV20-1 to TRBJ1-2; 7 nucleotides match TRBD1. V trimming: 7 bases; J trimming: 4 bases; junction bases outside the gene matches: 12. The CDR3 loop spans 14 amino acids. Germline-derived CDR1 and CDR2 are DFQATT and SNEGSKA (reference sequence). The CDR3 sequence is CSVPQGGQVYGYTF. In DNA form, the CDR3 reads TGCAGTGTTCCCCAGGGAGGACAGGTCTATGGCTACACCTTC.

V usage is TRBV2 and J usage is TRBJ2-2, with TRBD1 as a possible D gene (5 bases). The CDR3 runs 13 residues. Looked up from germline, CDR1 is SNHLY and CDR2 is FYNNEI. V lost 10 bases, J lost 4 bases, and 13 bases lay in between. Written as DNA, the CDR3 is TGTGCCACCAGACAGTACGGCACCGGGGAGCTGTTTTTT. This encodes CATRQYGTGELFF.

In its sample, this clonotype was seen a few times. V is TRBV20-1 and J is TRBJ1-1; D is ambiguous. The CDR3 is 12 amino acids. CDR1 is DFQATT and CDR2 is SNEGSKA in the germline V gene (reference sequence). Trimming stripped 6 bases from V and 9 bases from J, with 17 bases between. CDR3 sequence: CSARQRGVQAFF. DNA of the CDR3: TGCAGTGCCCGGCAGCGGGGTGTACAAGCTTTCTTT.

V is TRBV4-2 and J is TRBJ1-5; D is perhaps TRBD1 (5 bases). This CDR3 is built from 19 residues. V was pared by 0 bases and J by 0 bases, with 18 bases between. Germline values: CDR1 LGHNA, CDR2 YNFKEQ. The CDR3 loop is CASSQDSGHPSYSNQPQHF. CDR3 in DNA: TGTGCCAGCAGCCAAGACTCAGGGCATCCCTCTTATAGCAATCAGCCCCAGCATTTT.